This note documents a single TCR beta chain sequence. What it binds is not known. This specimen belongs to a study of T cell responses to AZD1222 COVID-19 vaccine. Study-wide results and caveats: Sampling captured repertoires only after the peak T cell response. With dominance at 160-218 and 743-854, vaccine-associated CD4 TCRs spanned spike. The number of AZD1222 recipients seropositive at baseline was only 6 or 7. Donors skewed white British and female; clonal diversity was possibly underestimated.

Profiling relied on immunoSEQ multiplex PCR, and the TCRdb table lists in-frame clones only, not all of them. Of roughly 120,000 clones listed, over 90% are singletons. The V end was cut by 6 bases, the J end by 2 bases, with 13 bases between. The CDR3 has 14 residues. Germline values: CDR1 MNHEY, CDR2 SVGAGI. The source material was peripheral blood, sampled on day 0 of AZD1222 vaccination. The TCR was taken from an adult in good health. The chain is built from TRBV6-5 and TRBJ1-2; D perhaps matches TRBD1 (6 bases). The CDR3 here is CASSIGQPNYGYTF. Here the CDR3 DNA reads TGTGCCAGCAGCATCGGACAGCCCAACTATGGCTACACCTTC.